Each of the 9 T cell receptor beta chains below was sequenced from the same sample in a study of blood T cell repertoires in COVID-19. Profiled with immunoSEQ multiplex PCR; TCRdb holds only in-frame clones, not every one. The sample shows approximately 230,000 clones, around nine tenths of them seen only once. Sequenced material: peripheral blood. The receptors derive from a man younger than 35 with active or convalescent COVID-19.

This clone was observed once. The V gene is TRBV2, the J gene TRBJ1-5; D unresolved. With 1 base removed from V and 0 bases from J, the gap between germline ends came to 19 bases. Germline V gene sequence: CDR1 SNHLY, CDR2 FYNNEI. The CDR3 length is 19 residues. CDR3 nucleotide sequence: TGTGCCAGCAGTGAAGACGGTGAACCTGGTATAGATAGCAATCAGCCCCAGCATTTT. It encodes CASSEDGEPGIDSNQPQHF.

The chain employs TRBV4-2 and TRBJ2-3; TRBD1 aligns across 8 bases. This CDR3 region has 16 residues. Germline CDR1 LGHNA, CDR2 YNFKEQ. J gave up 1 base and V 1 base, and 4 bases lay outside the gene matches. Here the CDR3 reads CASSQAPGQGTDTQYF. The CDR3, as DNA: TGTGCCAGCAGCCAAGCTCCGGGACAGGGCACAGATACGCAGTATTTT.

Only one count was recorded for this clone. The genes are TRBV5-1 and TRBJ2-5; TRBD1 matches 7 bases. Trimming removed 2 bases from V and 5 bases from J; junction bases left unmatched: 9. Germline assignment: CDR1 SGHRS and CDR2 YFSETQ. CDR3 length equals 15 residues. In DNA, the CDR3 is TGCGCCAGCAGCTTACAGGGGAGACGAGTGGAGACCCAGTACTTC. Protein product: CASSLQGRRVETQYF.

The rearrangement uses TRBV28 and TRBJ2-6, with 8 bases matching TRBD2. This CDR3 region has 17 residues. V dropped 3 bases and J dropped 1; count of bases not matched to a gene: 5. Germline loops: CDR1 MDHEN, CDR2 SYDVKM. The CDR3 loop is CASSFGGGWSGANVLTF. DNA of the CDR3: TGTGCCAGCAGTTTCGGGGGGGGTTGGTCTGGGGCCAACGTCCTGACTTTC.

This clone showed up just a few times. The rearrangement joins TRBV19 to TRBJ1-5; D is possibly TRBD1 (5 bases). The germline gives CDR1 LNHDA, CDR2 SQIVND (reference sequence). The CDR3 runs to 14 residues. Trimming stripped 5 bases from V and 6 bases from J, with 14 bases between. The DNA of the CDR3 is TGTGCCAGTAGTCCCCGACAGTTGGGTCAGCCCCAGCATTTT. This gives the protein CASSPRQLGQPQHF.

There are a few counts of this clone. The CDR3 DNA reads TGTGCCAGCAGCTTAGGAACGGGAACGAATGAGCAGTTCTTC. This codes for CASSLGTGTNEQFF. The gene calls are TRBV11-2 and TRBJ2-1; perhaps TRBD2 as D (5 bases). The CDR3 sequence is 14 residues long. The germline CDR1 and CDR2 sequences are SGHAT and FQNNGV. Deletions cut 1 base from V and 7 bases from J, with 11 bases between.

J is TRBJ1-2 and V is TRBV2; no reliable D call. V dropped 4 bases and J dropped 0 bases, with 15 bases sitting between them. Germline CDR1 reads SNHLY; CDR2 reads FYNNEI. The CDR3 sequence is 16 residues long. The CDR3 nucleotides are TGTGCCAGCAGTGTGAGAACAGTTCTTTCTAACTATGGCTACACCTTC. This sequence encodes CASSVRTVLSNYGYTF.

The chain employs TRBV27 and TRBJ2-3, with D possibly being TRBD2 (7 bases). Per the germline V gene, CDR1 is MNHEY and CDR2 is SMNVEV (reference sequence). The CDR3 covers 18 residues. V was pared by 4 bases and J by 2 bases, with 22 bases between. This CDR3 is CASSSAGAYPKYTDTQYF. CDR3 bases: TGTGCCAGCAGTTCGGCGGGGGCCTACCCGAAATACACAGATACGCAGTATTTT.

V gene TRBV6-2 or TRBV6-3 combines with J gene TRBJ2-1, with 10 bases that match TRBD2. This CDR3 comprises 15 residues. Germline lookup yields CDR1 MNHEY and CDR2 SVGEGT. V lost 0 bases and J lost 9; bases outside the gene matches: 5. CDR3 in DNA: TGTGCCAGCAGTTACTCGGCTAGCGGGAGCGGTGAGCAGTTCTTC. Translating gives CASSYSASGSGEQFF.